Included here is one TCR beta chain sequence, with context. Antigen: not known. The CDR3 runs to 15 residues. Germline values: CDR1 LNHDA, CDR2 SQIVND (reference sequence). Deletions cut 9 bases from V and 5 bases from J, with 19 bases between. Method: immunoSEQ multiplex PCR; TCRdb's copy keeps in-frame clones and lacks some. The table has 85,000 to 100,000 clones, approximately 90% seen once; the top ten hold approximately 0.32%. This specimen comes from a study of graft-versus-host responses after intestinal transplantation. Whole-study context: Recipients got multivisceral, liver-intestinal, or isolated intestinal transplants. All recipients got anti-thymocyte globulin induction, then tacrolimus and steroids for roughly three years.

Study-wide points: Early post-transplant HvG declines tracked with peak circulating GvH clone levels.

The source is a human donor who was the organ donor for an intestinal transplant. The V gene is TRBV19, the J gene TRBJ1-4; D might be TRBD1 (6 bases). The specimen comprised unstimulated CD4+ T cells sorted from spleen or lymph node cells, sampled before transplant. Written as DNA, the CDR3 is TGTGCCAGCAAATTAACAGGGTTAATCAATGAAAAACTGTTTTTT. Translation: CASKLTGLINEKLFF.